Listed below are T cell receptor beta chains from one sample, sequenced in a study of T cells in Graves' hyperthyroidism and ophthalmopathy. TCRdb itself ran the multiplex PCR reads through MiXCR, one entry per CDR3 protein. This sample yields 730,000 or so distinct CDR3 sequences, of which over 15% are seen a single time; approximately 16% belongs to the top ten. The source material was blood. The receptor set was obtained from a woman aged 50 to 60 with Graves' hyperthyroidism that later progressed to Graves' ophthalmopathy. The CDR3 runs from the conserved cysteine through the conserved F or W. The D gene is left open where the match is weak. Clone size is not always given. Where it is, it says once, few, many or a class for expanded clones.

size: many; J: TRBJ2-2; V: TRBV5-1; D: NA; CDR3: CASSLVGPGSNTGELFF; DNA: TGCGCCAGCAGCTTGGTCGGTCCTGGATCGAACACCGGGGAGCTGTTTTTT
size: many; J: TRBJ2-3; V: TRBV2; D: NA; CDR3: CASSEPTGTSTDTQYF; DNA: TGTGCCAGCAGTGAACCTACAGGGACAAGCACAGATACGCAGTATTTT
size: NA; J: TRBJ1-3; V: TRBV6-1; D: NA; CDR3: CASTPDTSGNTIYF; DNA: TGTGCCAGCACCCCTGACACCTCTGGAAACACCATATATTTT
size: many; J: TRBJ2-2; V: TRBV6-4; D: NA; CDR3: CASSSGGDTGELFF; DNA: TGTGCCAGCAGTAGTGGAGGGGACACCGGGGAGCTGTTTTTT
size: NA; J: TRBJ1-2; V: TRBV20-1; D: NA; CDR3: CSARDPARRGPYGYTF; DNA: TGCAGTGCTAGAGACCCGGCGAGGAGGGGCCCCTATGGCTACACCTTC
size: NA; J: TRBJ1-1; V: TRBV20-1; D: NA; CDR3: CSARGARGGTEAFF; DNA: TGCAGTGCTAGGGGGGCAAGGGGGGGAACTGAAGCTTTCTTT
size: few; J: TRBJ1-1; V: TRBV6-1; D: NA; CDR3: CASSWAQGGTEAFF; DNA: TGTGCCAGCTCGTGGGCCCAGGGCGGAACTGAAGCTTTCTTT
size: NA; J: TRBJ1-6; V: TRBV19; D: NA; CDR3: CASAWDFNSPLHF; DNA: TGTGCCAGCGCCTGGGACTTTAATTCACCCCTCCACTTT
size: NA; J: TRBJ2-7; V: TRBV15; D: TRBD1; CDR3: CATSSDRGAFYEQYF; DNA: TGTGCCACCAGTAGCGACAGGGGCGCTTTCTACGAGCAGTACTTC
size: many; J: TRBJ1-5; V: TRBV7-2; D: TRBD1; CDR3: CASSLGDRIQPQHF; DNA: TGTGCCAGCAGCTTAGGGGACAGGATCCAGCCCCAGCATTTT
size: NA; J: TRBJ2-1; V: TRBV6-6; D: TRBD2; CDR3: CASSYYTLVAGQFF; DNA: TGTGCCAGCAGTTACTACACCTTAGTAGCGGGGCAGTTCTTC
size: few; J: TRBJ1-1; V: TRBV19; D: NA; CDR3: CASSRPAGSGDTEAFF; DNA: TGTGCCAGTAGTCGCCCCGCGGGCTCCGGGGACACTGAAGCTTTCTTT
size: NA; J: TRBJ1-4; V: TRBV7-9; D: NA; CDR3: CASSLKGVNEKLFF; DNA: TGTGCCAGCAGCTTAAAGGGAGTTAATGAAAAACTGTTTTTT
size: few; J: TRBJ1-5; V: TRBV6-1; D: NA; CDR3: CASSGYRDSNQPQHF; DNA: TGTGCCAGCAGTGGTTACAGAGATAGCAATCAGCCCCAGCATTTT
size: once; J: TRBJ2-7; V: TRBV5-1; D: TRBD2; CDR3: CASSGLAGPSSYEQYF; DNA: TGCGCCAGCAGCGGACTAGCGGGGCCTAGCTCCTACGAGCAGTACTTC
size: few; J: TRBJ2-3; V: TRBV4-1; D: NA; CDR3: CASSQDVPGGLTDTQYF; DNA: TGCGCCAGCAGCCAAGATGTTCCGGGGGGCCTCACAGATACGCAGTATTTT
size: NA; J: TRBJ2-5; V: TRBV15; D: NA; CDR3: CATSRDDPKWGRTQYF; DNA: TGTGCCACCAGCAGAGATGACCCTAAATGGGGGAGGACCCAGTACTTC
size: many; J: TRBJ2-1; V: TRBV7-2; D: TRBD2; CDR3: CASSLGTSGVSYNEQFF; DNA: TGTGCCAGCAGCTTAGGGACTAGCGGGGTCTCCTACAATGAGCAGTTCTTC
size: NA; J: TRBJ1-3; V: TRBV6-2/TRBV6-3; D: NA; CDR3: CASSYYGSFGNTIYF; DNA: TGTGCCAGCAGTTATTACGGAAGCTTTGGAAACACCATATATTTT
size: many; J: TRBJ2-3; V: TRBV20-1; D: NA; CDR3: CSARVPSVGDTQYF; DNA: TGCAGTGCTAGAGTCCCTAGCGTGGGTGATACGCAGTATTTT
size: NA; J: TRBJ2-7; V: TRBV5-1; D: TRBD2; CDR3: CASSLGGRGSYEQYF; DNA: TGCGCCAGCAGCTTGGGCGGGAGAGGCTCCTACGAGCAGTACTTC
size: NA; J: TRBJ1-4; V: TRBV13; D: NA; CDR3: CASSGRNPATNEKLFF; DNA: TGTGCCAGCAGCGGCAGAAACCCCGCAACTAATGAAAAACTGTTTTTT
size: many; J: TRBJ1-1; V: TRBV12-3/TRBV12-4; D: NA; CDR3: CASSFGGGNTEAFF; DNA: TGTGCCAGCAGCTTTGGGGGGGGGAACACTGAAGCTTTCTTT
size: many; J: TRBJ1-1; V: TRBV5-1; D: NA; CDR3: CASSLEPQNTEAFF; DNA: TGCGCCAGCAGCTTGGAACCACAGAACACTGAAGCTTTCTTT
size: many; J: TRBJ1-4; V: TRBV12-3/TRBV12-4; D: NA; CDR3: CASILLGGAKEKLFF; DNA: TGTGCCAGCATCCTTCTGGGAGGGGCGAAGGAAAAACTGTTTTTT
size: few; J: TRBJ2-1; V: TRBV5-8; D: TRBD2; CDR3: CASSRGPSGVRYNEQFF; DNA: TGTGCCAGCAGTCGGGGGCCTAGCGGGGTTAGGTACAATGAGCAGTTCTTC
size: few; J: TRBJ2-3; V: TRBV6-1; D: TRBD1; CDR3: CASSRASGTVGFPSTDTQYF; DNA: TGTGCCAGCAGTCGCGCCTCCGGGACAGTGGGATTTCCTAGCACAGATACGCAGTATTTT
size: few; J: TRBJ2-7; V: TRBV7-8; D: NA; CDR3: CASSVGAEAYEQYF; DNA: TGTGCCAGCAGCGTGGGGGCGGAAGCCTACGAGCAGTACTTC
size: NA; J: TRBJ1-3; V: TRBV20-1; D: NA; CDR3: CSGLSGNTIYF; DNA: TGCAGCGGCCTCTCTGGAAACACCATATATTTT
size: many; J: TRBJ2-1; V: TRBV12-3/TRBV12-4; D: NA; CDR3: CASRESYNEQFF; DNA: TGTGCCAGCAGGGAATCCTACAATGAGCAGTTCTTC
size: NA; J: TRBJ2-6; V: TRBV11-2; D: NA; CDR3: CASSLEGKGANVLTF; DNA: TGTGCCAGCAGCTTAGAAGGGAAAGGGGCCAACGTCCTGACTTTC
size: many; J: TRBJ1-5; V: TRBV20-1; D: TRBD1; CDR3: CSAKEGARNQPQHF; DNA: TGCAGTGCTAAGGAGGGGGCGCGCAATCAGCCCCAGCATTTT
size: few; J: TRBJ1-4; V: TRBV20-1; D: TRBD1; CDR3: CSAGQGVNEKLFF; DNA: TGCAGTGCAGGACAGGGAGTTAATGAAAAACTGTTTTTT
size: few; J: TRBJ1-2; V: TRBV27; D: TRBD1; CDR3: CASTSTTGVYGYTF; DNA: TGTGCCAGCACCAGTACCACAGGGGTCTATGGCTACACCTTC
size: many; J: TRBJ1-5; V: TRBV3-1; D: NA; CDR3: CASSQEYGQPQHF; DNA: TGTGCCAGCAGCCAAGAGTACGGGCAGCCCCAGCATTTT
size: few; J: TRBJ2-6; V: TRBV27; D: NA; CDR3: CASSLSPGAGANVLTF; DNA: TGTGCCAGCAGTTTATCTCCCGGGGCTGGGGCCAACGTCCTGACTTTC
size: NA; J: TRBJ1-5; V: TRBV6-5; D: NA; CDR3: CASSHPTGIYQPQHF; DNA: TGTGCCAGCAGTCACCCTACGGGCATCTATCAGCCCCAGCATTTT
size: few; J: TRBJ1-2; V: TRBV5-6; D: NA; CDR3: CASSLAGWDYGYTF; DNA: TGTGCCAGCAGCTTGGCAGGGTGGGACTATGGCTACACCTTC
size: NA; J: TRBJ1-6; V: TRBV6-5; D: TRBD1; CDR3: CASSYSVGQRGSPLHF; DNA: TGTGCCAGCAGTTACTCGGTGGGACAGCGCGGTTCACCCCTCCACTTT
size: many; J: TRBJ2-3; V: TRBV6-1; D: TRBD2; CDR3: CASRKLAGAYRDTQYF; DNA: TGTGCCAGCAGGAAACTAGCGGGGGCCTACCGAGATACGCAGTATTTT
size: many; J: TRBJ2-7; V: TRBV20-1; D: NA; CDR3: CSAGTPGGAGNEQYF; DNA: TGCAGTGCTGGTACCCCCGGAGGGGCTGGGAACGAGCAGTACTTC
size: few; J: TRBJ2-1; V: TRBV7-8; D: NA; CDR3: CASSLASGPWIEQFF; DNA: TGTGCCAGCAGCTTAGCGTCAGGGCCTTGGATTGAGCAGTTCTTC
size: NA; J: TRBJ1-6; V: TRBV9; D: NA; CDR3: CASSVATTSYNSPLHF; DNA: TGTGCCAGCAGCGTAGCGACAACCTCCTATAATTCACCCCTCCACTTT
size: many; J: TRBJ1-5; V: TRBV6-1; D: NA; CDR3: CASSRDLASNQPQHF; DNA: TGTGCCAGCAGTCGGGACCTAGCCAGCAATCAGCCCCAGCATTTT
size: NA; J: TRBJ1-5; V: TRBV6-2/TRBV6-3; D: NA; CDR3: CASSYSWSTVSNQPQHF; DNA: TGTGCCAGCAGTTACTCGTGGAGTACAGTTAGCAATCAGCCCCAGCATTTT
size: NA; J: TRBJ2-2; V: TRBV14; D: NA; CDR3: CASSGVSVGELFF; DNA: TGTGCCAGCAGCGGCGTCAGCGTCGGGGAGCTGTTTTTT